A single sample gave rise to the 19 T cell receptor beta chains below, sequenced in a study of post-analysis software for immune sequencing data. Which antigens these TCRs recognize remains unknown. TCR beta libraries were prepared from cDNA with unique molecular identifiers. TCRdb reprocessed the PCR reads with MiXCR, giving one entry per CDR3 protein. The table records fewer than 850,000 distinct CDR3 sequences, 46% of them present only once. Study results and limitations: Patients had higher frequencies than controls of roughly five TRBV segments, including TRBV5-6, TRBV5-1 and TRBV20-1.

Material for sequencing was blood. These receptors all come from a girl aged 10-17 years with multiple sclerosis.

The chain carries TRBV11-2 and TRBJ2-7; TRBD2 matches at 10 bases. The CDR3 runs to 14 residues. Trimming removed 5 bases from V and 4 bases from J; junction bases left unmatched: 5. Germline values: CDR1 SGHAT, CDR2 FQNNGV. CDR3 DNA: TGTGCCAGCAGCCCTAGCGGGAGTATGTACGAGCAGTACTTC. It codes for CASSPSGSMYEQYF.

A remark on this clonotype: Compared with germline, one end of the junction differs, possibly owing to a read error. The V call is TRBV6-1, the J call TRBJ2-3; 7 positions agree with TRBD2. Germline-derived CDR1 and CDR2 are MNHNS and SASEGT. CDR3 length: 16 amino acids. The CDR3 spells CASTLRDYVSTDAQYF. The CDR3, as DNA: TGTGCCAGCACTCTCCGGGACTACGTTAGCACAGATGCGCAGTATTTT.

This clonotype was seen only a few times. V is TRBV29-1 and J is TRBJ2-4; the match to TRBD2 covers 15 bases. Germline assignment: CDR1 SQVTM and CDR2 ANQGSEA. The CDR3 consists of 19 residues. V lost 7 bases, J lost 0 bases, and 13 bases stayed unmatched. The CDR3 reads CSGLQGLAGGVVAKNIQYF. Written as DNA, the CDR3 is TGCAGCGGATTACAGGGACTAGCGGGAGGTGTGGTAGCCAAAAACATTCAGTACTTC. The whole variable domain, filled in from reference TRBV29-1 and TRBJ2-4, reads SAVISQKPSRDICQRGTSLTIQCQVDSQVTMMFWYRQQPGQSLTLIATANQGSEATYESGFVIDKFPISRPNLTFSTLTVSNMSPEDSSIYLCSGLQGLAGGVVAKNIQYFGAGTRLSVL.

V usage is TRBV6-2 or TRBV6-3 and J usage is TRBJ2-4; 7 positions agree with TRBD1. The junction had 12 bases not matched to a gene; V was cut back by 6 bases and J by 13 bases. CDR1 and CDR2 (germline): MNHEY, SVGEGT. The CDR3 contains 13 residues. The CDR3 sequence is CASRLIGQGEQYF. In DNA, the CDR3 is TGTGCCAGCAGACTGATAGGGCAGGGGGAGCAGTACTTC.

This clonotype occurred a few times. This sequence joins TRBV20-1 and TRBJ2-5, with 9 positions matching TRBD2. V trimming: 2 bases; J trimming: 5 bases; junction bases outside the gene matches: 9. This CDR3 region has 15 residues. In germline, CDR1 is DFQATT, CDR2 SNEGSKA (reference sequence). The CDR3 protein is CSARYSGRLGETQYF. In DNA form, the CDR3 reads TGCAGTGCTAGATACAGCGGGAGGTTGGGGGAGACCCAGTACTTC.

The chain employs TRBV27 and TRBJ2-3; a weak D match, TRBD1 (5 bases). The V end was cut by 9 bases, the J end by 3 bases, with 16 bases between. The length of the CDR3 is 14 residues. Germline V gives CDR1 MNHEY, CDR2 SMNVEV (reference sequence). CDR3 in DNA: TGTGCCAGTGAAGACGGGCAGGGAACAGATACGCAGTATTTT. The encoded protein is CASEDGQGTDTQYF.

The chain employs TRBV10-3 and TRBJ2-3; TRBD2 might be the D (6 bases). Germline V CDR1 and CDR2: ENHRY, SYGVKD. This CDR3 is built from 14 residues. Trimming took 1 base from V and 1 from J, leaving 6 bases between them. Written as DNA, the CDR3 is TGTGCCATCAGTGAGTGGGAGGGCACAGATACGCAGTATTTT. It codes for CAISEWEGTDTQYF.

The chain is built from TRBV28 and TRBJ2-1; TRBD2 agrees at 7 bases. The V and J ends lost 3 bases and 1 base, in that order; junction bases with no gene match: 3. Germline assignment: CDR1 MDHEN and CDR2 SYDVKM. The CDR3 has 15 residues. The CDR3 region has the DNA TGTGCCAGCAGTTTTGGGGGGGTTTCCTACAATGAGCAGTTCTTC. Translated, it gives CASSFGGVSYNEQFF.

The V gene is TRBV5-1, the J gene TRBJ2-7; D is unresolved. The CDR3 spans 14 residues. The germline V gene has CDR1 SGHRS and CDR2 YFSETQ. Between the trimmed V and J ends, which lost 0 bases and 6 bases, there was a span of 13 bases. CDR3 DNA: TGCGCCAGCAGCTTGGCCTTACAATCTGGCGAGCAGTACTTC. This sequence encodes CASSLALQSGEQYF.

J is TRBJ2-5 and V is TRBV20-1; D possibly corresponds to TRBD1 (5 bases). The J call is uncertain, as TRBJ2-7 better fits the DNA end. The germline V gene has CDR1 DFQATT and CDR2 SNEGSKA (reference sequence). The CDR3 loop spans 13 amino acids. CDR3 in DNA: TGCAGTGCTAGAGATAGTTGGGGCGACGAGCAGTACTTC. Amino acid sequence: CSARDSWGDEQYF.

This clonotype was seen a handful of times. The CDR3 is CAISESTSGRAADTQYF. The DNA of the CDR3 is TGTGCCATCAGTGAGTCGACTAGCGGGAGGGCTGCAGATACGCAGTATTTT. The chain links TRBV10-3 to TRBJ2-3; 14 bases line up with TRBD2. The length of the CDR3 is 17 residues. The V gene end was trimmed by 0 bases and the J gene end by 4 bases; junction bases not matched to a gene: 3. Germline V gene lookup returns CDR1 ENHRY and CDR2 SYGVKD.

V and J are TRBV7-9 and TRBJ1-4, with TRBD1 matching over 8 bases. Trimming cost V 5 bases and J 6 bases; bases outside gene matches: 11. The CDR3 is 16 residues long. CDR1 is SEHNR and CDR2 is FQNEAQ in the germline V gene (reference sequence). The DNA of the CDR3 is TGTGCCAGCAGCCCCCCCCGGGGGACAGGAGATGAAAAACTGTTTTTT. It is translated as CASSPPRGTGDEKLFF. Filled out from reference TRBV7-9 and TRBJ1-4, the complete variable domain reads DTGVSQNPRHKITKRGQNVTFRCDPISEHNRLYWYRQTLGQGPEFLTYFQNEAQLEKSRLLSDRFSAERPKGSFSTLEIQRTEQGDSAMYLCASSPPRGTGDEKLFFGSGTQLSVL.

The chain carries TRBV9 and TRBJ2-4; TRBD2 matches at 9 bases. TRBJ2-5 explains the end of the DNA better; the J call may be wrong. CDR1 is SGDLS, CDR2 YYNGEE, per germline. This CDR3 is built from 14 residues. DNA of the CDR3: TGTGCCAGCAGCGCCGGGACTAGCTGTGAGACCCAGTACTTC. Translation: CASSAGTSCETQYF.

The rearrangement joins TRBV4-1 to TRBJ2-1; 10 bases agree with TRBD2. The closer fit of TRBJ2-7 to the DNA end suggests the J call may be wrong. The CDR3 length is 15 residues. Germline V gene lookup returns CDR1 MGHRA and CDR2 YSYEKL. Here the CDR3 reads CASSQEAGGPYEQYF. The CDR3 DNA is TGCGCCAGCAGCCAAGAAGCGGGAGGGCCTTACGAGCAGTACTTC.

The genes are TRBV7-3 and TRBJ2-5; possibly TRBD2 for D (6 bases). This CDR3 has 13 amino acids. The V end was cut by 4 bases, the J end by 2 bases, with 8 bases between. CDR1 and CDR2 (germline): SGHTA, FQGTGA. In DNA form, the CDR3 reads TGTGCCAGCAGCTCGACTAGACAAGAGACCCAGTACTTC. It is translated as CASSSTRQETQYF. Full variable domain (remainder filled in from reference TRBV7-3 and TRBJ2-5): GAGVSQTPSNKVTEKGKYVELRCDPISGHTALYWYRQSLGQGPEFLIYFQGTGAADDSGLPNDRFFAVRPEGSVSTLKIQRTERGDSAVYLCASSSTRQETQYFGPGTRLLVL.

The V call is TRBV7-9, the J call TRBJ2-5; TRBD2 matches at 13 bases. The V gene end was trimmed by 5 bases and the J gene end by 5 bases; junction bases not matched to a gene: 20. CDR1 and CDR2 from the germline V gene are SEHNR and FQNEAQ (reference sequence). The CDR3 runs to 20 residues. CDR3 amino acids: CASSLLPGTSGKTVQETQYF. DNA of the CDR3: TGTGCCAGCAGCCTACTACCAGGGACTAGCGGGAAGACGGTACAGGAGACCCAGTACTTC.

This clonotype was seen more than once but under ten times. V and J are TRBV29-1 and TRBJ2-5; TRBD2 is a possible D gene (6 bases). The CDR3 is made up of 13 amino acids. V lost 6 bases and J lost 2, with 13 bases in between. Germline V CDR1 and CDR2: SQVTM, ANQGSEA. CDR3 sequence reads: CSVVGTAQETQYF. Here the CDR3 DNA reads TGCAGCGTCGTCGGGACTGCTCAAGAGACCCAGTACTTC.

A few counts support this clonotype. This sequence joins TRBV7-9 and TRBJ2-3, with 8 nucleotides matching TRBD2. Per germline, CDR1 SEHNR and CDR2 FQNEAQ (reference sequence). The CDR3 has 14 amino acids. V shed 5 bases, J shed 6 bases, and the junction held 7 bases outside the gene matches. The CDR3 DNA reads TGTGCCAGCAGCGCGGGACTAGTTTCCGATACGCAGTATTTT. Translation: CASSAGLVSDTQYF.

This clonotype was found once. V gene TRBV11-2 combines with J gene TRBJ2-1, with TRBD2 identical over 9 bases. Per the germline V gene, CDR1 is SGHAT and CDR2 is FQNNGV. There are 16 residues in the CDR3. Trimming cost V 3 bases and J 6 bases; bases outside gene matches: 9. The CDR3 DNA is TGTGCCAGCAGCTTGTGGGTGCTAGCGGGGTCCAATGAGCAGTTCTTC. It yields the protein CASSLWVLAGSNEQFF.